The 10 T cell receptor beta chains listed next were all sequenced from one sample in a study of T cell responses to AZD1222 COVID-19 vaccine. Libraries were prepared by immunoSEQ multiplex PCR; TCRdb keeps only in-frame clonotypes and omits some of them. This sample carries 110,000 to 150,000 clones, about 91% of them seen once, and the ten largest clones take approximately 4.8%. This sample comprised peripheral blood, obtained on day 0 of AZD1222 vaccination. The receptors derive from an adult in good health.

V gene TRBV27 combines with J gene TRBJ1-6; TRBD1 is a possible D gene (5 bases). This CDR3 is 18 amino acids long. From germline, CDR1 is MNHEY and CDR2 SMNVEV (reference sequence). Trimming took 3 bases from V and 0 from J, leaving 15 bases between them. The CDR3 loop reads CASSFRVGAYSYNSPLHF. The CDR3 region has the DNA TGTGCCAGCAGTTTCCGTGTCGGGGCCTACTCCTATAATTCACCCCTCCACTTT.

The chain uses TRBV6-5 and TRBJ2-5; 7 nucleotides align to TRBD2. The CDR3 runs to 15 residues. CDR1 is MNHEY, CDR2 SVGAGI, per germline. J gave up 5 bases and V 5 bases, and 11 bases lay outside the gene matches. Here the CDR3 DNA reads TGTGCCAGCAGTCGTGCGGGGAGGGCCTCGGAGACCCAGTACTTC. The encoded protein is CASSRAGRASETQYF.

This chain joins TRBV6-4 and TRBJ2-1; TRBD2 might be the D (6 bases). Trimming stripped 8 bases from V and 0 bases from J, with 14 bases between. In germline, CDR1 is MRHNA, CDR2 SNTAGT. The CDR3 covers 15 residues. The CDR3 here is CASGEGAGSYNEQFF. CDR3 coding DNA: TGTGCCAGCGGAGAAGGAGCGGGCTCCTACAATGAGCAGTTCTTC.

In this sample, this clone turned up a few times. Germline is not matched at one junction end, which may reflect a read error. The chain uses TRBV7-7 and TRBJ2-1, with TRBD2 matching over 8 bases. Germline V gene data show CDR1 as SSHAT and CDR2 as FNYEAQ (reference sequence). CDR3 length: 15 residues. CDR3 in DNA: TGTGCTAGCAGCTTATCTCCCCAGCGGGGGAATGAGCAGTTCTTC. This sequence encodes CASSLSPQRGNEQFF.

DNA of the CDR3: TGCAGCGTTCCAAAGCCCCCGGGACAGGGGGCGGATGGCTACACCTTC. Translation: CSVPKPPGQGADGYTF. The chain recombines TRBV29-1 with TRBJ1-2; 12 nucleotides line up with TRBD1. V shed 5 bases, J shed 6 bases, and the junction held 13 bases outside the gene matches. The CDR3 length is 16 residues. Germline CDR1 reads SQVTM; CDR2 reads ANQGSEA.

The V and J genes are TRBV3-1 (or the pseudogene TRBV3-2) and TRBJ2-7; 8 nucleotides align to TRBD2. With V trimmed by 4 bases and J by 0 bases, 8 bases remained unmatched. Germline assignment: CDR1 LGHDT and CDR2 YNNKEL (reference sequence). The CDR3 covers 16 residues. CDR3 in DNA: TGTGCCAGCAGCCCAAGTGGCGGGGGGCCCTCCTACGAGCAGTACTTC. Amino acids: CASSPSGGGPSYEQYF.

This chain connects TRBV7-9 to TRBJ2-2; the D gene is possibly TRBD1 (5 bases). Germline loops: CDR1 SEHNR, CDR2 FQNEAQ (reference sequence). The CDR3 runs to 13 residues. Trimming left V 11 bases short and J 7 bases short, with 17 bases between. The CDR3 sequence: CADDRGSVGELFF. In nucleotides, the CDR3 is TGTGCCGATGACAGAGGCTCGGTCGGGGAGCTGTTTTTT.

This clone appeared once. The chain employs TRBV4-1 and TRBJ2-7, with 11 bases identical to TRBD1. V lost 0 bases, J lost 0 bases, and 10 bases stayed unmatched. Germline CDR1 reads MGHRA; CDR2 reads YSYEKL. The CDR3 is 19 residues long. The CDR3 DNA follows: TGCGCCAGCAGCCAAGAGGGGGGACAGGGGGGCTTTATCTCCTACGAGCAGTACTTC. Protein product: CASSQEGGQGGFISYEQYF.

The chain recombines TRBV14 with TRBJ1-1; D not resolved. The CDR3 consists of 15 residues. CDR1 is SGHDN and CDR2 is FVKESK in the germline V gene. The V end lost 4 bases, the J end lost 1 base, and 13 bases lay between the germline ends. The CDR3 reads CASSPLALGNTEAFF. In nucleotides, the CDR3 is TGTGCCAGCAGCCCTCTGGCGTTGGGGAACACTGAAGCTTTCTTT.

The chain has TRBV28 and TRBJ1-2; no definite D call. The CDR3 length is 13 residues. The V end lost 2 bases, the J end lost 3 bases, and 7 bases lay between the germline ends. Germline CDR1 and CDR2: MDHEN and SYDVKM. CDR3 residues: CASSLVGDYGYTF. CDR3 coding DNA: TGTGCCAGCAGTTTAGTGGGTGACTATGGCTACACCTTC.